The source of this T cell receptor beta chain is a study of immune cell composition in non-small cell lung cancer. Findings and limits, study-wide: Clones >0.5% enriched in tumour were rarer in adenocarcinoma (approximately 33%) than squamous (approximately 80%).

Germline V gene lookup returns CDR1 SGHRS and CDR2 YFSETQ. This CDR3 is built from 15 residues. V lost 3 bases and J 1 base, leaving 10 bases between the germline ends. Produced via immunoSEQ multiplex PCR; TCRdb's table is partial and in-frame only. The table records about 3,100 clones, about 83% of them present only once. Comment on this clone: What it binds is unknown.

Sequenced material: lung tumor tissue. This receptor was obtained from a human donor with non-small cell lung cancer. This chain connects TRBV5-1 to TRBJ1-4; the D is unclear. CDR3 sequence: CASSWRGGTNEKLFF. CDR3 sequence (DNA): TGCGCCAGCAGCTGGCGGGGTGGAACTAATGAAAAACTGTTTTTT. Based on the CDR3 plus reference TRBV5-1 and TRBJ1-4, the full variable domain is KAGVTQTPRYLIKTRGQQVTLSCSPISGHRSVSWYQQTPGQGLQFLFEYFSETQRNKGNFPGRFSGRQFSNSRSEMNVSTLELGDSALYLCASSWRGGTNEKLFFGSGTQLSVL.